The sequence of this T cell receptor (beta chain) was determined in a study of cytomegalovirus exposure and HLA in healthy donors. Regarding the study as a whole: Rarity marked most TCR sequences, yet some public TCRs occurred in many donors.

As for the donors, each was a healthy bone marrow donor. As concerns this clone: Its antigen remains unidentified.

13 Jbeta primers and 60 Vbeta primers were used for the PCR. TCRdb's table, derived via immunoSEQ multiplex PCR, lists solely in-frame clones and lacks some. Here the sample spans 150,000 to 200,000 clones, 75% being singletons. Sequencing was carried out using PBMCs. The clonotype comes from a woman aged 45 to 65 in good health and CMV-seropositive.

Here the CDR3 DNA reads TGTGCCAGCAGCTCCGACAGGGCAGAAGCTTTCTTT. It encodes CASSSDRAEAFF. The chain joins TRBV7-9 to TRBJ1-1, with 7 bases aligning to TRBD1. J lost 8 bases, V lost 4 bases, and 4 bases had no gene match. There are 12 residues in the CDR3. Germline CDR1 reads SEHNR; CDR2 reads FQNEAQ (reference sequence).